One and the same sample provided the 14 T cell receptor beta chains below, sequenced in a study of chemoradiotherapy in HPV16-positive cancers. Here immunoSEQ multiplex PCR was the method, and the copy in TCRdb shows in-frame clones only, minus some. The sample carries some 12,000 clones, around 68% recorded once. The material was obtained from a patient who underwent chemoradiotherapy. All receptors come from a human donor with HPV-associated anogenital cancer.

The chain recombines TRBV2 with TRBJ2-7; 7 bases agree with TRBD1. The V segment lost 6 bases and the J segment 2 bases; nucleotides outside the gene matches: 7. The CDR3 extends over 14 amino acids. Germline V gene data show CDR1 as SNHLY and CDR2 as FYNNEI. The CDR3 DNA sequence: TGTGCCAGCAGCGTTAGGGGGCAGACCTACGAGCAGTACTTC. This translates into CASSVRGQTYEQYF.

The chain links TRBV10-2 to TRBJ2-7; 8 bases agree with TRBD2. J lost 0 bases, V lost 4 bases, and 11 bases had no gene match. This CDR3 has 17 residues. Germline V gives CDR1 WSHSY, CDR2 SAAADI. CDR3 DNA sequence: TGCGCCAGCAGTGTACTGATAGCGGGAACCTTCTCCTACGAGCAGTACTTC. Its protein product is CASSVLIAGTFSYEQYF.

This chain joins TRBV2 and TRBJ1-5; maybe TRBD1 (5 bases). This CDR3 is 14 amino acids long. CDR1 is SNHLY, CDR2 FYNNEI, per germline. V shed 6 bases and J shed 7 bases, with 16 bases lying between them. CDR3 region: CASSLQAWGQPQHF. The CDR3 DNA is TGTGCCAGCAGCCTACAGGCCTGGGGACAGCCCCAGCATTTT. Filled out from reference TRBV2 and TRBJ1-5, the complete variable domain reads EPEVTQTPSHQVTQMGQEVILRCVPISNHLYFYWYRQILGQKVEFLVSFYNNEISEKSEIFDDQFSVERPDGSNFTLKIRSTKLEDSAMYFCASSLQAWGQPQHFGDGTRLSIL.

In this sample, this clone is medium-sized. This sequence joins TRBV4-1 and TRBJ1-1, with D possibly TRBD1 on 5 matching bases. V gave up 6 bases and J gave up 7 bases, with 18 bases separating them. CDR3 length: 14 amino acids. Germline values: CDR1 MGHRA, CDR2 YSYEKL. CDR3 loop: CASRDGGGIGEAFF. The CDR3 nucleotides read TGCGCCAGCAGGGACGGGGGGGGGATTGGTGAAGCTTTCTTT.

The V gene is TRBV4-3, the J gene TRBJ2-1; possibly TRBD1 for D (6 bases). From germline, CDR1 is LGHNA and CDR2 YSLEER. The CDR3 has 21 residues. The germline V and J ends were trimmed by 0 bases and 0 bases, with 24 bases remaining between them. The DNA for the CDR3 is TGCGCCAGCAGCCAAGAATTAGCAATGGCCGGACAGCTTCTCTCCTACAATGAGCAGTTCTTC. The encoded protein is CASSQELAMAGQLLSYNEQFF.

This clone is medium-sized (0.01 to 0.1%) in the sample. The chain joins TRBV27 to TRBJ2-7; D might be TRBD1 (5 bases). The CDR3 covers 10 residues. V was trimmed by 8 bases and J by 4 bases, leaving 6 bases between them. Germline CDR1 MNHEY, CDR2 SMNVEV (reference sequence). The chain's CDR3 is CASQGYEQYF. CDR3 bases: TGTGCCAGCCAGGGATACGAGCAGTACTTC.

This chain connects TRBV7-2 to TRBJ1-4; unclear D gene. V was clipped by 0 bases and J by 2 bases, with 13 bases between them. The CDR3 has 17 residues. Germline CDR1 reads SGHTA; CDR2 reads FQGNSA. CDR3 sequence: CASSLAVLPSTNEKLFF. The CDR3 DNA is TGTGCCAGCAGCTTAGCTGTACTTCCCTCCACTAATGAAAAACTGTTTTTT.

This clone was counted between two and nine times. The chain carries TRBV28 and TRBJ2-7; D may correspond to TRBD1 or TRBD2 (6 bases each). Germline V lookup: CDR1 MDHEN, CDR2 SYDVKM. V lost 2 bases, J lost 5 bases, and 22 bases lay in between. The CDR3 is made up of 17 amino acids. The CDR3 sequence: CASSLPGVSLGGNEQYF. The DNA of the CDR3 is TGTGCCAGCAGTTTACCGGGAGTGTCCCTAGGGGGTAACGAGCAGTACTTC.

The chain couples TRBV7-2 to TRBJ2-1, with a possible D match to TRBD2 (6 bases). Trimming pared 5 bases from V and 7 bases from J, leaving 6 bases between. Germline V gene lookup returns CDR1 SGHTA and CDR2 FQGNSA. The CDR3 is made up of 11 amino acids. CDR3 loop: CASSRENEQFF. CDR3 DNA sequence: TGTGCCAGCAGCCGGGAGAATGAGCAGTTCTTC.

The V call is TRBV5-1, the J call TRBJ1-1; D is uncertain. Germline V gene data show CDR1 as SGHRS and CDR2 as YFSETQ. Trimming removed 1 base from V and 1 base from J, with 11 bases in between. This CDR3 is 15 amino acids long. The CDR3 protein is CASSLFFGQNTEAFF. The CDR3 DNA reads TGCGCCAGCAGCTTGTTTTTTGGGCAGAACACTGAAGCTTTCTTT.

V and J are TRBV12-5 and TRBJ2-2; 10 positions match TRBD1. Germline V lookup: CDR1 LGHNT, CDR2 FRNRAP. With 2 bases clipped from V and 5 bases from J, the junction kept 5 bases outside the gene matches. CDR3 length: 16 residues. The CDR3 DNA is TGTGCTAGTGGTTTGAGAAGGACAGGGGGGACCGGGGAGCTGTTTTTT. This translates into CASGLRRTGGTGELFF.

This chain connects TRBV2 to TRBJ2-3, with 11 bases that match TRBD1. V lost 7 bases to trimming and J lost 3 bases; unmatched junction nucleotides: 6. The CDR3 runs 15 residues. Germline CDR1 reads SNHLY; CDR2 reads FYNNEI. The CDR3 DNA reads as TGTGCCAGCAAAGAAGGGGACAGGGGGACAGATACGCAGTATTTT. Amino acid sequence: CASKEGDRGTDTQYF.

V and J are TRBV4-2 and TRBJ1-2, with TRBD1 as a possible D gene (5 bases). There are 13 residues in the CDR3. Germline V gene data show CDR1 as LGHNA and CDR2 as YNFKEQ. Deletions cut 0 bases from V and 8 bases from J, with 10 bases between. CDR3 sequence reads: CASSQESGSGYTF. CDR3 DNA: TGTGCCAGCAGCCAAGAGTCAGGGAGCGGCTACACCTTC.

The V gene is TRBV19, the J gene TRBJ1-5; TRBD1 agrees at 7 bases. J gave up 3 bases and V 5 bases, and 7 bases lay outside the gene matches. Germline assignment: CDR1 LNHDA and CDR2 SQIVND (reference sequence). The CDR3 contains 15 residues. This CDR3 reads CASSPEGTVNQPQHF. Written as DNA, the CDR3 is TGTGCCAGTAGTCCGGAAGGGACAGTCAATCAGCCCCAGCATTTT.